This is a list of T cell receptor beta chains from one sample in a study of T cells in Graves' hyperthyroidism and ophthalmopathy. TCRdb used MiXCR to reprocess the multiplex PCR reads, holding one entry per CDR3 protein. The sample comprises around 450,000 distinct CDR3 sequences, 15% to 18% of which are singletons, and almost 8% rests with the top ten. Sequencing was done on a sample of blood. The receptor set was obtained from a woman aged 18-29 years with Graves' hyperthyroidism. The CDR3 runs from the conserved cysteine through the conserved F or W. D genes are given only for firm matches. Clone size is not always given. Where it is, it says once, few, many or a class for expanded clones.

TRBV2	many	TRBJ2-3	NA	TGTGCCAGCAGGGGGTGGGATACGCAGTATTTT	CASRGWDTQYF
TRBV27	many	TRBJ1-5	NA	TGTGCCAGCAGTTTTCAGTATAGCAATCAGCCCCAGCATTTT	CASSFQYSNQPQHF
TRBV6-1	few	TRBJ2-2	NA	TGTGCCAGCCGTTTTGGGACGGAACAGTGGTGGGCCGGGGAGCTGTTTTTT	CASRFGTEQWWAGELFF
TRBV5-1	few	TRBJ2-6	TRBD1	TGCGCCAGCAGCCAGGGACAGGGACGCTCTGGGGCCAACGTCCTGACTTTC	CASSQGQGRSGANVLTF
TRBV2	many	TRBJ1-6	NA	TGTGCCAGCGAAGTCACCCCAAATTCACCCCTCCACTTT	CASEVTPNSPLHF
TRBV4-1	many	TRBJ2-3	NA	TGCGCCAGCAGCCAAGATCTATGGGGATATACGCAGTATTTT	CASSQDLWGYTQYF
TRBV11-1	many	TRBJ2-1	NA	TGTGCCAGCAGCTTAGCTTTGGGCCTGAGCTCCTACAATGAGCAGTTCTTC	CASSLALGLSSYNEQFF
TRBV12-3/TRBV12-4	many	TRBJ1-6	NA	TGTGCCAGCTTCGCAGGGACCGGGTATAATTCACCCCTCCACTTT	CASFAGTGYNSPLHF
TRBV7-3	many	TRBJ2-3	NA	TGTGCCAGCAGAGAAGGTACCACAGATACGCAGTATTTT	CASREGTTDTQYF
TRBV18	many	TRBJ2-2	NA	TGTGCCAGCTCACCACCTCGTGACACCGGGGAGCTGTTTTTT	CASSPPRDTGELFF
TRBV5-5	few	TRBJ2-5	NA	TGTGCCAGCAACTTATCTGAGCTATCGAGGGAGACCCAGTACTTC	CASNLSELSRETQYF
TRBV11-2	many	TRBJ2-1	NA	TGTGCCAGCAGCCGTTCATGGGCCTTAAATGAGCAGTTCTTC	CASSRSWALNEQFF
TRBV11-2	many	TRBJ1-1	NA	TGTGCCAGCAGCCCAGTGCGGGGGCCGAACACTGAAGCTTTCTTT	CASSPVRGPNTEAFF
TRBV12-3/TRBV12-4	many	TRBJ2-1	TRBD1	TGTGCCAGCAGCCGGGACAGGGATTCCTACAATGAGCAGTTCTTC	CASSRDRDSYNEQFF
TRBV7-9	NA	TRBJ2-7	NA	TGTGCCAGCGGCCGGGTCCCCTACGAGCAGTACTTC	CASGRVPYEQYF
TRBV24-1	many	TRBJ2-2	TRBD1	TGTGCCACCAGGACAGGGTACGACACCGGGGAGCTGTTTTTT	CATRTGYDTGELFF
TRBV19	NA	TRBJ2-2	NA	TGTGCCAGTAGTTGGGACGTACCGAACACCGGGGAGCTGTTTTTT	CASSWDVPNTGELFF
TRBV5-1	many	TRBJ1-4	NA	TGCGCCAGCAGAATCGCGGACGGGAGTGAAAAACTGTTTTTT	CASRIADGSEKLFF
TRBV20-1	many	TRBJ1-2	NA	TGCAGTGCTAGAGGGTACAGGGTTGGTGGCTACACCTTC	CSARGYRVGGYTF
TRBV14	few	TRBJ2-4	NA	TGTGCCAGCAGCCCCTTTGGGGCTCCCTCGGGCATTCAGTACTTC	CASSPFGAPSGIQYF
TRBV6-1	many	TRBJ2-7	TRBD1	TGTGCCAGCAGCTTTAGGGGCTGGGACAGGGGGCCAACCTACGAGCAGTACTTC	CASSFRGWDRGPTYEQYF
TRBV11-3	many	TRBJ2-2	NA	TGTGCCAGCAGCTTAGCGGTGGCCGGGGAGCTGTTTTTT	CASSLAVAGELFF
TRBV5-6	NA	TRBJ2-7	NA	TGTGCCAGCAGTCAGAGGCCAGGATTTGGACCCCCCTACGAGCAGTACTTC	CASSQRPGFGPPYEQYF
TRBV16	many	TRBJ1-4	NA	TGTGCCAGCAGCAAAACAAGGGGGTACCTCGTCTCGAATGAAAAACTGTTTTTT	CASSKTRGYLVSNEKLFF
TRBV6-1	many	TRBJ2-1	TRBD1	TGTGCCTTGCTTCGGGTCGGACAGGGGTACAATGAGCAGTTCTTC	CALLRVGQGYNEQFF
TRBV6-6	many	TRBJ2-5	TRBD2	TGTGCCAGCAGTTACTCTTTAGCGGGTGTCCAAGAGACCCAGTACTTC	CASSYSLAGVQETQYF
TRBV7-2	many	TRBJ2-5	NA	TGTGCCAGCAGCTTATGGGTGGAAGAGACCCAGTACTTC	CASSLWVEETQYF
TRBV5-1	few	TRBJ2-3	NA	TGCGCCAGCAGCTTGGCGCCCGTGGAGGGAGATACGCAGTATTTT	CASSLAPVEGDTQYF
TRBV12-3/TRBV12-4	once	TRBJ1-2	NA	TGTGCCAGCAGGGGGGGCGCAGGAGGCTACACCTTC	CASRGGAGGYTF
TRBV28	many	TRBJ2-7	NA	TGTGCCAGCAGACAACCGGGACCACCCTACGAGCAGTACTTC	CASRQPGPPYEQYF
TRBV13	many	TRBJ2-7	TRBD2	TGTGCCAGCAGCTTAGCGGGGGGGGATATCTCCTACGAGCAGTACTTC	CASSLAGGDISYEQYF
TRBV6-5	many	TRBJ1-1	NA	TGTGCCAGCAGTTACGCGGGGAACACTGAAGCTTTCTTT	CASSYAGNTEAFF
TRBV6-1	NA	TRBJ2-7	NA	TGTGCCGGCAGTATATCAGGGGCCGCCTCAAGCTACGAGCAGTACTTC	CAGSISGAASSYEQYF
TRBV13	many	TRBJ2-3	TRBD2	TGTGCCAGCAGCCCGGGACTAGCGAACACAGATACGCAGTATTTT	CASSPGLANTDTQYF
TRBV6-5	many	TRBJ1-2	TRBD1	TGTGCCAGCAGTTACTCAGAGCCAGGGGGCTATGGCTACACCTTC	CASSYSEPGGYGYTF
TRBV10-3	many	TRBJ2-1	NA	TGTGCCACCCAGGGGGGGTCCTACAATGAGCAGTTCTTC	CATQGGSYNEQFF
TRBV6-1	NA	TRBJ1-3	NA	TGTGCCAGCAGCCGCATCCCTACAGCCGAGGAGAGCTCTGGAAACACCATATATTTT	CASSRIPTAEESSGNTIYF
TRBV7-9	few	TRBJ2-3	TRBD2	TGTGCCAGCAGCCCGACGGGAGGCGGGGGGTTCTCAGATACGCAGTATTTT	CASSPTGGGGFSDTQYF
TRBV9	many	TRBJ1-2	NA	TGTGCCAGCAGCGTCCACAGTCTAGCTAACTATGGCTACACCTTC	CASSVHSLANYGYTF
TRBV5-6	NA	TRBJ2-5	NA	TGTGCCAGCAGCTGGATTTTGTACCAAGAGACCCAGTACTTC	CASSWILYQETQYF
TRBV11-2	many	TRBJ2-1	TRBD2	TGTGCCAGCAGCCCCCGTAGGACTAGCTCTGAGCAGTTCTTC	CASSPRRTSSEQFF
TRBV9	NA	TRBJ2-5	NA	TGTGCCAGCAGCCTCTCTTCGGGGAAGACGGAGACCCAGTACTTC	CASSLSSGKTETQYF
TRBV30	NA	TRBJ1-5	NA	TGTGCCTGGAGTGTTCAGGCCCAGGGGCGACAGCCCCAGCATTTT	CAWSVQAQGRQPQHF
TRBV6-1	NA	TRBJ1-1	NA	TGTGCCAGCAGTGAGACGATTCTACTTGAGGGCGTTGGAGCTTTCTTT	CASSETILLEGVGAFF
TRBV28	many	TRBJ1-6	NA	TGTGCCACACACAGTTTCCCCAATTCACCCCTCCACTTT	CATHSFPNSPLHF
TRBV13	many	TRBJ2-7	NA	TGTGCCACCCGAAGGGCCCTGGTGGGGAGGTACGAGCAGTACTTC	CATRRALVGRYEQYF
TRBV20-1	NA	TRBJ2-3	NA	TGCAGTGCTCATCGGGGCGGCACAGATACGCAGTATTTT	CSAHRGGTDTQYF
TRBV5-6	many	TRBJ1-4	NA	TGTGCCAGCAGCTGGGCCGGTACTAATGAAAAACTGTTTTTT	CASSWAGTNEKLFF
TRBV27	many	TRBJ2-1	TRBD2	TGTGCCGTGTGGGCTAGCGGGGGAAATGAGCAGTTCTTC	CAVWASGGNEQFF
TRBV20-1	many	TRBJ2-3	NA	TGCAGTGCTAGAGCCAGCACAGATACGCAGTATTTT	CSARASTDTQYF
TRBV12-3/TRBV12-4	few	TRBJ2-4	NA	TGTGCCAGCAGTTTAAGCGGGTTAGACATTCAGTACTTC	CASSLSGLDIQYF
TRBV12-3/TRBV12-4	many	TRBJ2-5	TRBD2	TGTGCCAGCAGCCGACGACTAGCGGGGTTCCAAGAGACCCAGTACTTC	CASSRRLAGFQETQYF
TRBV15	many	TRBJ2-7	NA	TGTGCCACCAGCAGAGCCCTGGAGGGTCACGAGCAGTACTTC	CATSRALEGHEQYF
TRBV12-3/TRBV12-4	many	TRBJ2-3	NA	TGTGCCAGCAGACTAGCTAGCACAGATACGCAGTATTTT	CASRLASTDTQYF
TRBV3-1	NA	TRBJ1-3	NA	TGTGCCAGCAGCCAAGTGGGGATTTTGAGCTCTGGAAACACCATATATTTT	CASSQVGILSSGNTIYF
TRBV12-3/TRBV12-4	many	TRBJ2-1	TRBD2	TGTGCCAGCAGTTTTCACTCTAGCGGGAGTGGCAATGAGCAGTTCTTC	CASSFHSSGSGNEQFF
TRBV6-1	many	TRBJ1-6	NA	TGTGCCAGCAGTCCCAGTTATCCGGGAGAGTATAATTCACCCCTCCACTTT	CASSPSYPGEYNSPLHF